This is a list of T cell receptor beta chains from one sample in a study of blood T cell repertoires in COVID-19. Sequencing was performed with immunoSEQ multiplex PCR; in TCRdb, only in-frame clones are kept and a portion is missing. This sample yields some 220,000 clones, of which less than 90% are seen a single time; 3% to 3.5% belongs to the top ten. Sequenced material: PBMCs or T cells enriched from blood (not recorded which). The source of these receptors is a woman aged 45-59 years in a cohort exposed to, infected with or recovered from COVID-19 (not recorded which). CDR3s include the opening cysteine and the closing phenylalanine or tryptophan. Fields, in order: CDR3 length, clone size, V gene, D gene, J gene, CDR3 DNA, CDR3 protein. The D gene is left open where the match is weak. For some rows the clone size is stated as once, few or many, or as a class when expanded; others skip it.

CDR3 length: 17; clone size: .; V gene: TRBV7-2; D gene: TRBD2; J gene: TRBJ2-2; CDR3 DNA: TGTGCCAGCAGCTTAAATATCCAGCGGGGAAAAACCGGGGAGCTGTTTTTT; CDR3 protein: CASSLNIQRGKTGELFF
CDR3 length: 13; clone size: .; V gene: TRBV6-5; D gene: .; J gene: TRBJ1-5; CDR3 DNA: TGTGCCAGCAGTTCGACAGTCCATCAGCCCCAGCATTTT; CDR3 protein: CASSSTVHQPQHF
CDR3 length: 16; clone size: .; V gene: TRBV7-9; D gene: .; J gene: TRBJ1-6; CDR3 DNA: TGTGCCAGCAGCTTAGTGGGCATAGGGGCTGGTTCACCCCTCCACTTT; CDR3 protein: CASSLVGIGAGSPLHF
CDR3 length: 20; clone size: .; V gene: TRBV4-3; D gene: TRBD1; J gene: TRBJ2-2; CDR3 DNA: TGCGCCAGCAGCCTATTTAGGACAGGGGGCGGATCCGCGAACACCGGGGAGCTGTTTTTT; CDR3 protein: CASSLFRTGGGSANTGELFF
CDR3 length: 13; clone size: .; V gene: TRBV5-1; D gene: TRBD1; J gene: TRBJ1-2; CDR3 DNA: TGCGCCAGCAGCCCGGACAGGGGGGGAGGCTACACCTTC; CDR3 protein: CASSPDRGGGYTF
CDR3 length: 16; clone size: .; V gene: TRBV4-3; D gene: TRBD2; J gene: TRBJ2-7; CDR3 DNA: TGCGCCAGCAGCCATCGTCTAGCGGGGACAACCTACGAGCAGTACTTC; CDR3 protein: CASSHRLAGTTYEQYF
CDR3 length: 15; clone size: .; V gene: TRBV9; D gene: TRBD2; J gene: TRBJ2-2; CDR3 DNA: TGTGCCAGCAGCCCTCGGGGGGGAAACACCGGGGAGCTGTTTTTT; CDR3 protein: CASSPRGGNTGELFF
CDR3 length: 15; clone size: few; V gene: TRBV3-1/TRBV3-2; D gene: .; J gene: TRBJ2-5; CDR3 DNA: TGTGCCAGCAGCCGAGTAGCGGCCATCGGGGAGACCCAGTACTTC; CDR3 protein: CASSRVAAIGETQYF
CDR3 length: 14; clone size: .; V gene: TRBV23-1; D gene: TRBD1; J gene: TRBJ1-1; CDR3 DNA: TGCGCCAGCACCCCGACAGGGCGGAACACTGAAGCTTTCTTT; CDR3 protein: CASTPTGRNTEAFF
CDR3 length: 13; clone size: .; V gene: TRBV6-1; D gene: .; J gene: TRBJ1-1; CDR3 DNA: TGTGCCAGCAGTGAAACGGGAGGGGCGCGAGCTTTCTTT; CDR3 protein: CASSETGGARAFF
CDR3 length: 15; clone size: .; V gene: TRBV9; D gene: .; J gene: TRBJ2-7; CDR3 DNA: TGTGCCAGCAGCGTAGGTGGTAGTATCGACTACGAGCAGTACTTC; CDR3 protein: CASSVGGSIDYEQYF
CDR3 length: 15; clone size: .; V gene: TRBV19; D gene: .; J gene: TRBJ1-5; CDR3 DNA: TGTGCCAGTATCAGGGCGGCGGTGGGCAATCAGCCCCAGCATTTT; CDR3 protein: CASIRAAVGNQPQHF
CDR3 length: 17; clone size: once; V gene: TRBV4-2; D gene: .; J gene: TRBJ2-2; CDR3 DNA: TGTGCCAGCAGCCAAGAACTGGTAGCGGCAAACACCGGGGAGCTGTTTTTT; CDR3 protein: CASSQELVAANTGELFF